Listed here are 13 T cell receptor beta chains from one sample, sequenced in a study of technical replicates of blood from a handful of donors. The table came from immunoSEQ multiplex PCR; TCRdb's copy has only in-frame clones and leaves some out. In the table there are some 17,000 clones, over 75% of which are singletons. The sequenced material came from PBMCs. Receptors were obtained from a human donor in good health.

The rearrangement links TRBV5-1 to TRBJ2-4; possible D gene TRBD2, 6 bases. Trimming left V 4 bases short and J 5 bases short, with 16 bases between. This CDR3 comprises 15 residues. CDR1 is SGHRS, CDR2 YFSETQ, per germline. CDR3 sequence (DNA): TGCGCCAGCAGCCAGGCCCCCGGGAGCGAAAACATTCAGTACTTC. Amino acids: CASSQAPGSENIQYF.

The chain joins TRBV30 to TRBJ2-6; possible D gene TRBD2, 5 bases. V lost 5 bases and J lost 0, with 8 bases in between. The germline CDR1 and CDR2 sequences are GTSNPN and SVGIG (reference sequence). The CDR3 has 14 residues. The CDR3 sequence is CAWRRDSGANVLTF. The CDR3 DNA reads TGTGCCTGGCGACGGGACTCTGGGGCCAACGTCCTGACTTTC.

CDR3: CASSGTRTLNIQYF. CDR3 DNA: TGTGCCAGCAGTGGAACTCGGACTCTAAACATTCAGTACTTC. The V call is TRBV6-1, the J call TRBJ2-4; D might be TRBD2 (5 bases). This CDR3 spans 14 amino acids. The ends were cut back, 4 bases at V and 6 bases at J, with 13 bases in the middle. CDR1 is MNHNS and CDR2 is SASEGT in the germline V gene.

The chain employs TRBV11-2 and TRBJ2-7, with D unclear. CDR1 and CDR2 (germline): SGHAT, FQNNGV. V was pared by 6 bases and J by 0 bases, with 12 bases between. The CDR3 has 14 amino acids. Here the CDR3 reads CASSSTLASYEQYF. The CDR3 DNA sequence: TGTGCCAGCAGTTCCACCTTGGCCTCCTACGAGCAGTACTTC.

The rearrangement joins TRBV5-4 to TRBJ2-3, with 13 positions matching TRBD2. V gave up 5 bases and J gave up 5 bases; unmatched junction bases: 8. CDR3 size: 16 residues. CDR1 is SGHNT and CDR2 is YYREEE in the germline V gene (reference sequence). Written as DNA, the CDR3 is TGTGCCAGCAGTACCCGACTAGCGGGAGGATTAGATACGCAGTATTTT. This gives the protein CASSTRLAGGLDTQYF.

A few counts support this clone. The chain links TRBV5-1 to TRBJ1-1; 7 bases fit TRBD1. V shed 4 bases and J 0 bases; nucleotides not matched to a gene: 3. This CDR3 has 14 residues. From germline, CDR1 is SGHRS and CDR2 YFSETQ. The DNA of the CDR3 is TGCGCCAGCAGCATGACAGGGATGAACACTGAAGCTTTCTTT. Translated, it gives CASSMTGMNTEAFF. Combining the CDR3 with reference TRBV5-1 and TRBJ1-1 gives the whole variable domain KAGVTQTPRYLIKTRGQQVTLSCSPISGHRSVSWYQQTPGQGLQFLFEYFSETQRNKGNFPGRFSGRQFSNSRSEMNVSTLELGDSALYLCASSMTGMNTEAFFGQGTRLTVV.

The J gene is TRBJ1-4, the V gene TRBV7-8; D is uncertain. This CDR3 has 14 residues. Trimming stripped 3 bases from V and 4 bases from J, with 9 bases between. CDR1 is SGHVS and CDR2 is FQNEAQ in the germline V gene. This CDR3 is CASSFGSNNEKLFF. As DNA, the CDR3 is TGTGCCAGCAGCTTCGGGTCCAATAATGAAAAACTGTTTTTT.

In this sample, this clone turned up once. The chain couples TRBV5-5 to TRBJ1-5; D remains unclear. V lost 0 bases and J 0 bases, leaving 7 bases between the germline ends. Germline V lookup: CDR1 SGHKS, CDR2 YYEKEE (reference sequence). This CDR3 spans 15 amino acids. The CDR3 sequence: CASSLDGNSNQPQHF. CDR3 nucleotides: TGTGCCAGCAGCTTGGACGGTAATAGCAATCAGCCCCAGCATTTT.

A word on this clone: Other DNA sequences in the sample encode the same CDR3. The rearrangement links TRBV6-1 to TRBJ1-5, with 7 bases identical to TRBD1. The CDR3 covers 15 residues. V shed 6 bases and J 3 bases; nucleotides not matched to a gene: 8. Germline V gives CDR1 MNHNS, CDR2 SASEGT. This CDR3 reads CASRETGAVNQPQHF. CDR3 in DNA: TGTGCCAGCAGGGAAACAGGGGCCGTCAATCAGCCCCAGCATTTT.

The chain employs TRBV6-5 and TRBJ2-1, with 9 nucleotides matching TRBD2. CDR3 length: 16 amino acids. Trimming took 4 bases from V and 4 from J; bases not matched to a gene: 8. Germline V gene sequence: CDR1 MNHEY, CDR2 SVGAGI. The DNA of the CDR3 is TGTGCCAGCAGTTCTACCGGGACTAGCTATTACAATGAGCAGTTCTTC. As protein: CASSSTGTSYYNEQFF.

The V call is TRBV21-1, the J call TRBJ1-1. TRBV21-1 is tagged as a pseudogene. The CDR3 has 16 residues. CDR3 nucleotide sequence: TGTGCCAGCAGCAATCCCTCTGTCCGACTAGACACTGAAGCTTTCTTT. This gives the protein CASSNPSVRLDTEAFF.

The chain has TRBV28 and TRBJ2-5; 7 positions match TRBD1. The CDR3 is 13 amino acids. V was clipped by 6 bases and J by 2 bases; unmatched bases: 3. Germline V gives CDR1 MDHEN, CDR2 SYDVKM. The CDR3 here is CASSSGQQETQYF. The CDR3 DNA is TGTGCCAGCAGCTCGGGACAGCAAGAGACCCAGTACTTC.

The chain recombines TRBV5-1 with TRBJ1-2, with D maybe TRBD1 (5 bases). This CDR3 comprises 14 residues. V was pared by 0 bases and J by 5 bases, with 11 bases between. Germline values: CDR1 SGHRS, CDR2 YFSETQ. CDR3 sequence reads: CASSLDGGVYGYTF. CDR3 nucleotide sequence: TGCGCCAGCAGCTTGGACGGGGGTGTTTATGGCTACACCTTC. The full variable domain, in which reference TRBV5-1 and TRBJ1-2 provide the parts outside the CDR3, is KAGVTQTPRYLIKTRGQQVTLSCSPISGHRSVSWYQQTPGQGLQFLFEYFSETQRNKGNFPGRFSGRQFSNSRSEMNVSTLELGDSALYLCASSLDGGVYGYTFGSGTRLTVV.